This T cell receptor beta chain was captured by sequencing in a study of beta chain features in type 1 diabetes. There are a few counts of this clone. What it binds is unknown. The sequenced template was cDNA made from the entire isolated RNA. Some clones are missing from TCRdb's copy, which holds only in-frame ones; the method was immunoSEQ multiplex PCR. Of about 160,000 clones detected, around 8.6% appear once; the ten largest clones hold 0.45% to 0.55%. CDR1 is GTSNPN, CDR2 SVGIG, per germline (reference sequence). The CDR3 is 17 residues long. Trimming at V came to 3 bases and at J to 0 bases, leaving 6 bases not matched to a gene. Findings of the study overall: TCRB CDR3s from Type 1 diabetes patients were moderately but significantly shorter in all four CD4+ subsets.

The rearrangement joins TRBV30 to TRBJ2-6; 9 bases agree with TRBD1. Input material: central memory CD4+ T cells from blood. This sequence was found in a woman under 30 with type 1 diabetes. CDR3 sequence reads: CAWSRDRVPSGANVLTF. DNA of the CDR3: TGTGCCTGGAGCAGGGACAGGGTCCCCTCTGGGGCCAACGTCCTGACTTTC. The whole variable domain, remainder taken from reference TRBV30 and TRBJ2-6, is SQTIHQWPATLVQPVGSPLSLECTVEGTSNPNLYWYRQAAGRGLQLLFYSVGIGQISSEVPQNLSASRPQDRQFILSSKKLLLSDSGFYLCAWSRDRVPSGANVLTFGAGSRLTVL.